This entry features one TCR beta chain sequence. TCRdb re-called the 5' RACE reads through MiXCR, storing one row per CDR3 protein. The sample lists 450,000 to 650,000 distinct CDR3 sequences; less than 15% were seen once. This sample stems from a study of T cells after yellow fever vaccination. Across the whole study: Libraries from low-cell-number fractions were prepared with the SMART-Seq v4 Ultra Low Input RNA kit.

The CDR3 totals 14 residues. V was cut by 6 bases and J by 4 bases, with 14 bases left in between. CDR1 MNHEY and CDR2 SVGEGT come from the germline V gene. This sequence was found in a man under 40 who received the YFV17D yellow fever vaccine. The genes are TRBV6-2 or TRBV6-3 and TRBJ2-3; the D gene is possibly TRBD1 (6 bases). The specimen was PBMCs, collected on the day of the yellow fever booster vaccination. DNA of the CDR3: TGTGCCAGCAGACAAGGGGGTAGCGCAGATACGCAGTATTTT. This sequence encodes CASRQGGSADTQYF.